Sequencing of this TCR beta chain was carried out in a study of CD8 T cells in ankylosing spondylitis. One entry per CDR3 protein results from TCRdb running MiXCR on the 5' RACE reads. The profile shows about 69,000 distinct CDR3 sequences, approximately 5.3% of them singletons. There are many counts of this clonotype. CDR3 length: 14 residues. The germline V gene has CDR1 SGHRS and CDR2 YFSETQ. V lost 3 bases and J lost 2, with 10 bases in between. Sequencing was carried out using blood, either unsorted or a sorted T cell fraction (not recorded which). The receptor was derived from a male donor with ankylosing spondylitis or in good health (not recorded which). The rearrangement uses TRBV5-1 and TRBJ2-3; no clear D gene. The CDR3 sequence is CASSSDGFTDTQYF. In DNA form, the CDR3 reads TGCGCCAGCAGCTCGGACGGATTCACAGATACGCAGTATTTT. Complete variable domain (other parts from reference TRBV5-1 and TRBJ2-3): KAGVTQTPRYLIKTRGQQVTLSCSPISGHRSVSWYQQTPGQGLQFLFEYFSETQRNKGNFPGRFSGRQFSNSRSEMNVSTLELGDSALYLCASSSDGFTDTQYFGPGTRLTVL.